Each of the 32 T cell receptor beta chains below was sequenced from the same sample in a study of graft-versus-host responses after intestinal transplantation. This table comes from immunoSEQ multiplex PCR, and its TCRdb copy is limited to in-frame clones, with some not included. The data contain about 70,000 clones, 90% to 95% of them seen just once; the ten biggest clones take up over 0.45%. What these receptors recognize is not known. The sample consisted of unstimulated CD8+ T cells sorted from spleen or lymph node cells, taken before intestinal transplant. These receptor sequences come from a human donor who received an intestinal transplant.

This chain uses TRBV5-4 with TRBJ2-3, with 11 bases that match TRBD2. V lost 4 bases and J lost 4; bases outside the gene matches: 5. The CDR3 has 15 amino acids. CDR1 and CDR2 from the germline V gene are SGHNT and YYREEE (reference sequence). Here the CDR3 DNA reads TGTGCCAGCAGCCCAACTAGCGGGAGTGCAGATACGCAGTATTTT. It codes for CASSPTSGSADTQYF.

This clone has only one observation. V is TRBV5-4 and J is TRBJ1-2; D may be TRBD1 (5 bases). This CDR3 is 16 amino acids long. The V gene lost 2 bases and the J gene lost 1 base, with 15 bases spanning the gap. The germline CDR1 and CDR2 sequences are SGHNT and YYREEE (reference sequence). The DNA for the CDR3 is TGTGCCAGCAGCTTTGGGTTTCAGGGAGTTAACTATGGCTACACCTTC. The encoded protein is CASSFGFQGVNYGYTF.

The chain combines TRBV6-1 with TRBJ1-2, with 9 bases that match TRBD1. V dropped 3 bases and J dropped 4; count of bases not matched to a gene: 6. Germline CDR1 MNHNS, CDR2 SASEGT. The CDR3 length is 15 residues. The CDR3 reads CASSDTDRGPYGYTF. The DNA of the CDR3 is TGTGCCAGCAGTGATACGGACAGGGGACCCTATGGCTACACCTTC.

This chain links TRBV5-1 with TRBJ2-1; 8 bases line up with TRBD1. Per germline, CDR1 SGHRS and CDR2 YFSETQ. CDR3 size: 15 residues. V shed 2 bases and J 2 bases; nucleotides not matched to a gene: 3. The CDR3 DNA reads TGCGCCAGCAGCTTAGGGGGACAGGCCTACAATGAGCAGTTCTTC. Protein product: CASSLGGQAYNEQFF.

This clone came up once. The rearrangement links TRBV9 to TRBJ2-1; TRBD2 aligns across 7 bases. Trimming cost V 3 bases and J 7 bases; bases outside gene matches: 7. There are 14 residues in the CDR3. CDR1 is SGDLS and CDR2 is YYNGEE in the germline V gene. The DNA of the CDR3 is TGTGCCAGCAGCGGTCGGGAGGTGACGAATGAGCAGTTCTTC. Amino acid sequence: CASSGREVTNEQFF. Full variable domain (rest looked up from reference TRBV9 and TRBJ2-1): DSGVTQTPKHLITATGQRVTLRCSPRSGDLSVYWYQQSLDQGLQFLIQYYNGEERAKGNILERFSAQQFPDLHSELNLSSLELGDSALYFCASSGREVTNEQFFGPGTRLTVL.

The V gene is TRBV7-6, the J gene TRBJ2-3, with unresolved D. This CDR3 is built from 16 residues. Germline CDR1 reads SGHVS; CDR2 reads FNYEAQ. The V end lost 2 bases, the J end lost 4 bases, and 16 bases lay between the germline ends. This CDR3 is CASSLNSPSVADTQYF. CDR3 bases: TGTGCCAGCAGCTTAAATAGCCCGAGTGTCGCAGATACGCAGTATTTT.

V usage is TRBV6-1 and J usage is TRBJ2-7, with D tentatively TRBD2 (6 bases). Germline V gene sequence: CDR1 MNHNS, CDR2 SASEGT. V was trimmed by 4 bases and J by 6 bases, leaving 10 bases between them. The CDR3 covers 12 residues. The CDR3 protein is CASSVLGGEQYF. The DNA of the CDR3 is TGTGCCAGCAGTGTGCTGGGAGGCGAGCAGTACTTC.

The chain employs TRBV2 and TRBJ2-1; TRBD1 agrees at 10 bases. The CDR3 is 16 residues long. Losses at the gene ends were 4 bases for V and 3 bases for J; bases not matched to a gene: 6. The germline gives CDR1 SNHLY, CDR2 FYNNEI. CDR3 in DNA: TGTGCCAGCAGTGGGTACGGGACAGGGGTCTACAATGAGCAGTTCTTC. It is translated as CASSGYGTGVYNEQFF.

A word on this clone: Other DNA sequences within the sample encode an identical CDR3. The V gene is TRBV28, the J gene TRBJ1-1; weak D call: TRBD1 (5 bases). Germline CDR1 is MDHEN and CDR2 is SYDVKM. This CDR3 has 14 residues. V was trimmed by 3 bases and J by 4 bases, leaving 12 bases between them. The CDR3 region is CASSFSGGGTEAFF. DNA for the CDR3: TGTGCCAGCAGTTTCTCGGGGGGGGGCACTGAAGCTTTCTTT.

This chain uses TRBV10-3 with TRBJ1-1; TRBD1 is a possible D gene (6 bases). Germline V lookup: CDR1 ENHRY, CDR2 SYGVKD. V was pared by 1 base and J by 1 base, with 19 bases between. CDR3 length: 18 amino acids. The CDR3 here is CAISELYQGSPGNTEAFF. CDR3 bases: TGTGCCATCAGTGAGTTATACCAGGGGTCCCCAGGGAACACTGAAGCTTTCTTT.

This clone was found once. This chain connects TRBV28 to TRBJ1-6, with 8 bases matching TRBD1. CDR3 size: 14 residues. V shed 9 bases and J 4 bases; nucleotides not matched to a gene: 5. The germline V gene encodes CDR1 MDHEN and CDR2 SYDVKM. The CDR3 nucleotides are TGTGCCAGTGAGGACAGGGAATATAATTCACCCCTCCACTTT. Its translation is CASEDREYNSPLHF. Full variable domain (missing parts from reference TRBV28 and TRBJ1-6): DVKVTQSSRYLVKRTGEKVFLECVQDMDHENMFWYRQDPGLGLRLIYFSYDVKMKEKGDIPEGYSVSREKKERFSLILESASTNQTSMYLCASEDREYNSPLHFGNGTRLTVT.

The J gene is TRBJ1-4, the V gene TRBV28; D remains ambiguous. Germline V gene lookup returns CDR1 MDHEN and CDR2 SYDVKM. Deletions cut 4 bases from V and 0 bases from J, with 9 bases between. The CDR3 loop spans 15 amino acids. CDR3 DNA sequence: TGTGCCAGCAGTTCGATCCCCACAACTAATGAAAAACTGTTTTTT. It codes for CASSSIPTTNEKLFF.

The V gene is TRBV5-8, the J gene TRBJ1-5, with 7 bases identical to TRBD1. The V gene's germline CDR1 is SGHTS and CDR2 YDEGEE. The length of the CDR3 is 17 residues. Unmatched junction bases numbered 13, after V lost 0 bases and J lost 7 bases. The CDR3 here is CASSLDAWTGNKQPQHF. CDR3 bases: TGTGCCAGCAGCTTGGACGCCTGGACAGGCAACAAGCAGCCCCAGCATTTT.

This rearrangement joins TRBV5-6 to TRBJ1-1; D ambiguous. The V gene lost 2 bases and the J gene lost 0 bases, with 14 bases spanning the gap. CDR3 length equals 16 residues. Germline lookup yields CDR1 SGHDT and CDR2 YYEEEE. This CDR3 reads CASSFTWTDLNTEAFF. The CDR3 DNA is TGTGCCAGCAGCTTCACCTGGACGGACTTGAACACTGAAGCTTTCTTT.

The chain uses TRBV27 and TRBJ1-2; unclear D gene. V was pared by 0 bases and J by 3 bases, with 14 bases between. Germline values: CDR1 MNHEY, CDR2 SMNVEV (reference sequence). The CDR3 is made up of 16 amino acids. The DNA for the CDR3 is TGTGCCAGCAGTTTATCGGGTCCCCCGGAGGACTATGGCTACACCTTC. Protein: CASSLSGPPEDYGYTF.

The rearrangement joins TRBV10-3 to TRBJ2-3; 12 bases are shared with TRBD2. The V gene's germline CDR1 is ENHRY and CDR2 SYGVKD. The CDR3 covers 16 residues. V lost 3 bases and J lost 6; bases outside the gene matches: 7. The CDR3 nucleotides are TGTGCCATCAGTGATCTGACTAGCGGGAGTGAGGATACGCAGTATTTT. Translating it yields CAISDLTSGSEDTQYF.

This CDR3 reads CASSPAGHTLELFF. The DNA of the CDR3 is TGTGCCAGCTCACCTGCGGGACACACCTTAGAACTGTTTTTT. The J gene is TRBJ1-4, the V gene TRBV18, with TRBD1 as a possible D gene (6 bases). V was trimmed by 3 bases and J by 12 bases, leaving 17 bases between them. The CDR3 consists of 14 residues. Germline-derived CDR1 and CDR2 are KGHSH and LQKENI.

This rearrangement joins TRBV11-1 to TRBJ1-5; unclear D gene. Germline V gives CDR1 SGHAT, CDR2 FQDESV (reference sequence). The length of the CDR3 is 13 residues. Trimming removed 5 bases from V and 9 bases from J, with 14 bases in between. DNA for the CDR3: TGTGCCAGCAGCCGCGGACCGTTGTGGCCCCAGCATTTT. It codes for CASSRGPLWPQHF.

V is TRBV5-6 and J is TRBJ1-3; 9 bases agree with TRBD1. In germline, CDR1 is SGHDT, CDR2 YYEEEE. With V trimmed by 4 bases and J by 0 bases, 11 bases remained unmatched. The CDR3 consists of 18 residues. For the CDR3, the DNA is TGTGCCAGCAGCCTAACCGGGACAGGGATCTACTCTGGAAACACCATATATTTT. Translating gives CASSLTGTGIYSGNTIYF.

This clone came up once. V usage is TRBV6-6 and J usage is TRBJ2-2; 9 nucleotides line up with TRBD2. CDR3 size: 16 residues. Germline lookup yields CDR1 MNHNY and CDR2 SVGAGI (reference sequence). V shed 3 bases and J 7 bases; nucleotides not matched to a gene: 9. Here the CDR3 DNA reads TGTGCCAGCAGTTATGGTTGGCTAGCGGGATTCGGGGAGCTGTTTTTT. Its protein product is CASSYGWLAGFGELFF.

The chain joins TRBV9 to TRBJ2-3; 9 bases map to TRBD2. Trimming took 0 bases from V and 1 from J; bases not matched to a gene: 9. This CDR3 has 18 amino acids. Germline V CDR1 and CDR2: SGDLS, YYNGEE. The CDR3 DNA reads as TGTGCCAGCAGCGTAGATGGGCGGGGACTAGCTGGCACAGATACGCAGTATTTT. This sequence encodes CASSVDGRGLAGTDTQYF.

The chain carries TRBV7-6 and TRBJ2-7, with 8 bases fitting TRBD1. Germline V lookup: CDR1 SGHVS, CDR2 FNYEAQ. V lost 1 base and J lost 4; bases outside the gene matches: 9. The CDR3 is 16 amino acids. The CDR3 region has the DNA TGTGCCAGCAGCTTAGAAGGGGCAGGGGGCTTTTACGAGCAGTACTTC. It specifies CASSLEGAGGFYEQYF.

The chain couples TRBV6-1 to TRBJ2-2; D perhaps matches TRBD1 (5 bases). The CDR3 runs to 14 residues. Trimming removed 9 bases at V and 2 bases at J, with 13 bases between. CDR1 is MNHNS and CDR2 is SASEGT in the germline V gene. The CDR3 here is CASRSDINTGELFF. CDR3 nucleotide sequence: TGTGCCAGTCGGTCGGACATCAACACCGGGGAGCTGTTTTTT.

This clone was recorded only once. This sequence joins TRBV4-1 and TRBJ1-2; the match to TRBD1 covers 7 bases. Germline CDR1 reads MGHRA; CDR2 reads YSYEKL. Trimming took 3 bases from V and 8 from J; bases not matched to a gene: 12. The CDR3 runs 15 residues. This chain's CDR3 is CASSHAGTASGGYTF. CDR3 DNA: TGCGCCAGCAGCCATGCCGGGACAGCCTCGGGGGGCTACACCTTC.

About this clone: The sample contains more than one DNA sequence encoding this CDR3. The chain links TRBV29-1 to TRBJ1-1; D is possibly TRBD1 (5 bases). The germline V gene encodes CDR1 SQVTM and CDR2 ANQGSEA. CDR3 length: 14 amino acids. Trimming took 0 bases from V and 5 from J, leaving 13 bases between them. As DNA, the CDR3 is TGCAGCGTTGAAGATCGGGGGAGCGGTACTGAAGCTTTCTTT. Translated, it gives CSVEDRGSGTEAFF.

The CDR3 bases are TGTGCCATCAGGGCGGACAGGGGGTTAGATCAGCCCCAGCATTTT. Residues: CAIRADRGLDQPQHF. V usage is TRBV10-3 and J usage is TRBJ1-5, with TRBD1 matching 10 bases. Germline-derived CDR1 and CDR2 are ENHRY and SYGVKD. The CDR3 runs to 15 residues. J gave up 5 bases and V 6 bases, and 7 bases lay outside the gene matches.

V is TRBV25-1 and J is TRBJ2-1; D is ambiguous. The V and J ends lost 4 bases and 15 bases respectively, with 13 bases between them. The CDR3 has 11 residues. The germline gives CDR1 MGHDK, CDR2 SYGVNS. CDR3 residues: CASSASFDPFF. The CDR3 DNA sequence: TGTGCCAGCAGTGCGAGTTTTGACCCGTTCTTC.

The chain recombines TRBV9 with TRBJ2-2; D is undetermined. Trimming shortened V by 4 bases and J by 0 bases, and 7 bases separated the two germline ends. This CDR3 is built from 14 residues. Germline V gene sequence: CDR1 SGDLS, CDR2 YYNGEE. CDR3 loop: CASSTIANTGELFF. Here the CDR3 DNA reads TGTGCCAGCAGCACCATCGCGAACACCGGGGAGCTGTTTTTT.

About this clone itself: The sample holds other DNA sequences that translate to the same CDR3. CDR3 loop: CASSLVGETQYF. Here the CDR3 DNA reads TGTGCCAGCAGCTTAGTAGGCGAGACCCAGTACTTC. The V and J genes are TRBV7-2 and TRBJ2-5; D not certain. The CDR3 loop spans 12 amino acids. Trimming stripped 1 base from V and 5 bases from J, with 5 bases between. Per germline, CDR1 SGHTA and CDR2 FQGNSA.

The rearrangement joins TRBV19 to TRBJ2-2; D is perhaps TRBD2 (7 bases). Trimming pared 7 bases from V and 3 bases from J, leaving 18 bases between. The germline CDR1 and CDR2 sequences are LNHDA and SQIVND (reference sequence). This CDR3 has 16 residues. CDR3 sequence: CASTDGRGEYTGELFF. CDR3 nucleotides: TGTGCCAGTACCGATGGGAGGGGGGAATACACCGGGGAGCTGTTTTTT.

The CDR3 reads CASTPAGGFYEQYF. CDR3 coding DNA: TGTGCCAGCACCCCAGCGGGAGGTTTCTACGAGCAGTACTTC. The chain carries TRBV27 and TRBJ2-7; 9 bases line up with TRBD2. The CDR3 sequence is 14 residues long. The germline V gene encodes CDR1 MNHEY and CDR2 SMNVEV (reference sequence). Germline trimming cut 7 bases from V and 3 bases from J; bases unmatched to any gene: 7.

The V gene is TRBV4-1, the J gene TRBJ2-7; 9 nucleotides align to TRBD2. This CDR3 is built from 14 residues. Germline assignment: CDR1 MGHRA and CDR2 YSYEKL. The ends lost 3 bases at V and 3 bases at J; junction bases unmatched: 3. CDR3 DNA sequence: TGCGCCAGCAGCCACCTAGCGGGAAGCTACGAGCAGTACTTC. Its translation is CASSHLAGSYEQYF.